One T cell receptor beta chain is described in this entry. Its antigen remains unidentified. The sample originates from a study of beta chain features in type 1 diabetes. Findings of the study overall: TCRB CDR3s were moderately but significantly shorter in Type 1 diabetes patients in all four CD4+ subsets.

The CDR3 totals 12 residues. From germline, CDR1 is MNHNY and CDR2 SVGAGI (reference sequence). Deletions cut 6 bases from V and 7 bases from J, with 10 bases between. Investigators reverse transcribed all isolated RNA, so they sequenced expressed TCRB transcripts. Some clones are missing from TCRdb's copy, which holds only in-frame ones; the method was immunoSEQ multiplex PCR. Of about 340,000 clones in the sample, 9.3% were seen once. The clonotype originates from a man younger than 40 with type 1 diabetes. Sequencing was carried out using central memory CD4+ T cells from blood. The chain is built from TRBV6-6 and TRBJ2-1, with a possible D match to TRBD1 (6 bases). The CDR3 spells CASRPQGNEQFF. CDR3 DNA: TGTGCCAGCAGACCCCAGGGGAATGAGCAGTTCTTC.